What follows are 7 T cell receptor beta chains derived from one specimen sequenced in a study of shared clonotypes between healthy human individuals. Clones were sequenced by immunoSEQ multiplex PCR, and TCRdb holds only the in-frame ones, with some missing. The sample records about 1,900,000 clones, about 95% being singletons. CD45RO negativity and positive selection for CCR7 defined naive CD8 cells, a population that excluded terminally differentiated effector memory CD45RA+ cells. Sample: naive CD8+ T cells sorted from blood. Receptors were obtained from a man between 18 and 35 years old in good health.

The CDR3, as DNA: TGTGCCAGCAGTCAAGTAGGAGCTGAAGCTTTCTTT. Translated, it gives CASSQVGAEAFF. V gene TRBV28 combines with J gene TRBJ1-1; D remains unclear. The CDR3 consists of 12 residues. The V gene's germline CDR1 is MDHEN and CDR2 SYDVKM. The V gene lost 5 bases and the J gene lost 6 bases, with 10 bases spanning the gap.

The CDR3 sequence: CASSSVPGTVNYEQYF. The CDR3 DNA is TGTGCCAGCAGCTCAGTCCCCGGGACAGTTAACTACGAGCAGTACTTC. This rearrangement joins TRBV11-2 to TRBJ2-7; 7 bases line up with TRBD1. Germline assignment: CDR1 SGHAT and CDR2 FQNNGV. The CDR3 is made up of 16 amino acids. V lost 4 bases, J lost 3 bases, and 12 bases stayed unmatched.

V and J are TRBV4-3 and TRBJ1-1; D gene unclear. CDR1 and CDR2 from the germline V gene are LGHNA and YSLEER. The V and J ends lost 0 bases and 4 bases respectively, with 9 bases between them. This CDR3 region has 14 residues. The CDR3 DNA reads as TGCGCCAGCAGCCAAGACAGATCGGCCACTGAAGCTTTCTTT. Its protein is CASSQDRSATEAFF.

The rearrangement links TRBV18 to TRBJ2-3; 11 nucleotides agree with TRBD2. The CDR3 contains 15 residues. After removal of 3 bases from V and 4 bases from J, the junction contained 3 bases not matched to a gene. Germline values: CDR1 KGHSH, CDR2 LQKENI. CDR3 sequence (DNA): TGTGCCAGCTCACCGACTAGCGGGATGTCAGATACGCAGTATTTT. Amino acid sequence: CASSPTSGMSDTQYF.

The chain uses TRBV15 and TRBJ2-1, with D possibly TRBD2 on 5 matching bases. V was pared by 0 bases and J by 0 bases, with 12 bases between. The CDR3 runs to 17 residues. Germline CDR1 is LNHNV and CDR2 is YYDKDF (reference sequence). For the CDR3, the DNA is TGTGCCACCAGCAGAGATGGACTCTTTAGCTCCTACAATGAGCAGTTCTTC. It yields the protein CATSRDGLFSSYNEQFF. The variable domain in full, with the rest retrieved from reference TRBV15 and TRBJ2-1, is DAMVIQNPRYQVTQFGKPVTLSCSQTLNHNVMYWYQQKSSQAPKLLFHYYDKDFNNEADTPDNFQSRRPNTSFCFLDIRSPGLGDTAMYLCATSRDGLFSSYNEQFFGPGTRLTVL.

The chain is built from TRBV7-9 and TRBJ2-1, with 9 bases lining up with TRBD1. Germline CDR1 is SEHNR and CDR2 is FQNEAQ (reference sequence). This CDR3 region has 15 residues. V shed 1 base, J shed 5 bases, and the junction held 3 bases outside the gene matches. CDR3 sequence (DNA): TGTGCCAGCAGCTTAGGAACAGGGGGCAACAATGAGCAGTTCTTC. Protein: CASSLGTGGNNEQFF.

The chain carries TRBV7-8 and TRBJ2-7, with TRBD2 matching over 10 bases. The V and J ends lost 5 bases and 2 bases, in that order; junction bases with no gene match: 3. CDR3 size: 14 residues. CDR1 is SGHVS, CDR2 FQNEAQ, per germline. The CDR3 loop is CASSPSGGAYEQYF. In DNA form, the CDR3 reads TGTGCCAGCAGCCCGAGCGGGGGGGCCTACGAGCAGTACTTC.